Detailed here is one TCR beta chain. Its antigen is still unknown. This sample was included in a study of CD8+ T cells in alopecia areata. About the study: Treated patients were given oral tofacitinib, which was dosed at 5 to 10 mg twice daily. Study observations and caveats: Researchers reported that TCR sharing among patients proved less clear than in mice, possibly HLA-linked.

Trimming left V 1 base short and J 5 bases short, with 5 bases between. In germline, CDR1 is SGHAT, CDR2 FQNNGV. This CDR3 has 13 amino acids. Specified treatment: oral pan-JAK inhibitor, 5-10 mg twice daily. Sequencing used cDNA as its template, made by extracting RNA and reverse transcribing it. Assay: immunoSEQ multiplex PCR; the TCRdb copy retains only in-frame clones and omits some. The table lists fewer than 250,000 clones, 35% to 40% of them singletons, with about 0.48% in the top ten. The rearrangement joins TRBV11-2 to TRBJ2-2; D not certain. The receptor's source is a human donor with alopecia areata. Sample: CD4+ T cells sorted from blood, taken around week 34, from a patient treated with tofacitinib. The CDR3 loop is CASSLGRTGELFF. In nucleotides, the CDR3 is TGTGCCAGCAGCTTAGGAAGGACCGGGGAGCTGTTTTTT.